This passage covers 9 T cell receptor delta chains from one sample sequenced in a study of γδ T cells in repeated Plasmodium falciparum infection. Flow sorting of PBMC yielded separate Vgamma9/Vdelta2+ and Vdelta2-negative gammadelta T cell populations for bulk repertoire analysis. TCRdb re-called clones from the multiplex PCR reads using CATT. The sample yields about 48,000 delta-chain clones, roughly 1.6% seen once. Sample: gamma-delta T cells from blood. These receptors all stem from a pool of human donors (malaria-infected and uninfected, not separated).

In its sample, this clone was seen a few times. A read error likely explains why the TCRdb protein, taken from a much larger clone, differs from this DNA's translation at residue 16; the protein shown is translated from the DNA. The chain recombines TRDV1 with TRDJ1, with 13 bases that match TRDD3. The J gene is absent in TCRdb and was assigned here via DNA matching to germline. V shed 4 bases and J 2 bases; nucleotides not matched to a gene: 25. This CDR3 has 23 amino acids. Germline values: CDR1 TSWWSYY, CDR2 QGS. CDR3 DNA: TGTGCTCTTGGGGCTCGATTCCCAAAATTATACTGGGGGATACGCATCGAAACCGATAAACTCATCTTT. This sequence encodes CALGARFPKLYWGIRIETDKLIF.

The chain links TRDV1 to TRDJ1; 11 bases map to TRDD3. In the absence of a J gene in TCRdb, the DNA was matched to germline to assign it here. Germline CDR1 TSWWSYY, CDR2 QGS. The CDR3 covers 22 residues. Trimming took 4 bases from V and 4 from J; bases not matched to a gene: 26. The CDR3 DNA follows: TGTGCTCTTGGGGCTTACTTTACCTACGCCCTTAGGTGGGGGATACGGGACGATAAACTCATCTTT. Encoded protein: CALGAYFTYALRWGIRDDKLIF.

At least ten counts were recorded for this clone. TCRdb attributes to this sequence the protein of a much larger clone, which differs from the DNA translation at residue 8; a read error is likely, and the protein displayed is translated from the DNA. This chain links TRDV1 with TRDJ1, with 11 bases aligning to TRDD3. TCRdb lists no J gene, so it was determined here by aligning the DNA to germline. The germline V gene has CDR1 TSWWSYY and CDR2 QGS. This CDR3 spans 22 amino acids. Losses at the gene ends were 3 bases for V and 0 bases for J; bases not matched to a gene: 21. CDR3 region: CALGDPSSYWGIGSSYTDKLIF. Here the CDR3 DNA reads TGTGCTCTTGGGGACCCTTCCTCCTACTGGGGGATAGGGTCGTCGTACACCGATAAACTCATCTTT.

This clone was seen at least ten times. At residue 16, TCRdb's protein is not the same as the translated DNA, so the protein here was read from the DNA. The sample contains more than one DNA sequence encoding this CDR3. The chain recombines TRDV1 with TRDJ1, with 11 bases lining up with TRDD3. Trimming at V came to 5 bases and at J to 0 bases, leaving 20 bases not matched to a gene. Germline V gene lookup returns CDR1 TSWWSYY and CDR2 QGS. This CDR3 has 21 amino acids. CDR3: CALGTGSYTTGGYGDTDKLIF. Written as DNA, the CDR3 is TGTGCTCTTGGGACGGGGTCCTACACTACTGGGGGATATGGGGACACCGATAAACTCATCTTT.

Concerning this clone: The translation of this DNA and the TCRdb protein of a much larger clone differ at residue 15, probably owing to a read error; the protein shown here is translated from the DNA. This sequence joins TRDV2 and TRDJ1; 12 bases are shared with TRDD3. Since TCRdb gives no J gene, matching the DNA to germline was used here to assign it. Germline CDR1 GEAIGNYY, CDR2 EKD. The CDR3 is 19 residues long. The chain's CDR3 is CACDTLPPGGYGSTGKLIF. The CDR3 nucleotides are TGTGCCTGTGACACCCTGCCTCCTGGGGGATACGGAAGCACCGGTAAACTCATCTTT.

This clone was detected a few times. The translation of this DNA and the TCRdb protein of a much larger clone differ at residue 18, probably owing to a read error; the protein shown here is translated from the DNA. TRDV1 is the V gene, and the J gene was not called; the table assigns TRDD3, which was not confirmed against the DNA. The CDR3 runs to 19 residues. CDR1 is TSWWSYY and CDR2 is QGS in the germline V gene. CDR3: CALGILSRTGGCDTDKLTF. CDR3 bases: TGTGCTCTTGGGATCCTTTCCCGTACTGGGGGATGCGACACCGATAAACTCACCTTT.

Comments on this clone: The protein given by TCRdb reflects a much larger clone and differs at residue 16 from this DNA's translation, likely from a read error; the protein shown is the DNA's translation. CDR3 bases: TGTGCTCTTGGGGAACGGGAGATTCTCTCGGTGTTGTACACCGATGAACTCATCTTT. Protein: CALGEREILSVLYTDELIF. V and J are TRDV1 and TRDJ1; D gene ambiguous. TCRdb supplies no J gene; here it was assigned by aligning the nucleotide sequence to germline. Germline loops: CDR1 TSWWSYY, CDR2 QGS. The CDR3 extends over 19 amino acids.

A note on this clone: TCRdb lists the protein of a much larger clone for this DNA, which differs at residue 12, so this is likely a read error; the protein given here is translated from the DNA itself. V is TRDV3 and J is TRDJ1, with D tentatively TRDD3 (5 bases). The CDR3 is 15 amino acids. From germline, CDR1 is TVYSNPD and CDR2 GDNSRS (reference sequence). The CDR3 here is CALPAGTKGTDNLIF. The CDR3 DNA sequence: TGTGCCTTGCCGGCGGGGACCAAGGGGACCGATAACCTCATCTTT.

This clone was seen at least ten times. The protein held in TCRdb is that of a much larger clone and does not match this DNA's translation at residue 10, likely because of a read error; the protein shown is translated from the DNA. The V call is TRDV1, the J call TRDJ1; no clear D gene. Per germline, CDR1 TSWWSYY and CDR2 QGS. V was trimmed by 1 base and J by 0 bases, leaving 18 bases between them. The CDR3 is made up of 18 amino acids. The CDR3 region is CALGERGRRTLYTDKLIF. CDR3 bases: TGTGCTCTTGGGGAACGAGGAAGGCGAACGCTTTACACCGATAAACTCATCTTT.